The entry below gives a single T cell receptor beta chain sequence along with its context. The data were obtained in a study of blood T cells in healthy people across ages. With a J-beta primer mix and a sample-barcoded 5' primer, a second PCR ran about 7 to 11 cycles. TCRdb independently ran MiXCR on the 5' RACE reads; one entry per CDR3 protein. This table holds some 1.8 million distinct CDR3 sequences, about 39% found once. Germline CDR1 and CDR2: MDHEN and SYDVKM. V was pared by 5 bases and J by 7 bases, with 12 bases of the junction left unmatched. CDR3 length: 16 residues. The sample comprised blood. This sequence originates from a human donor in good health. The chain has TRBV28 and TRBJ2-1; 9 bases map to TRBD2. The CDR3 sequence is CASSPLRTSALNEQFF. CDR3 sequence (DNA): TGTGCCAGCAGTCCGCTCCGGACTAGCGCATTGAATGAGCAGTTCTTC.